The clone carrying this T cell receptor (beta chain) was counted at least ten times. Its antigen remains unknown. The data were taken from a study of early T cells in non-severe SARS-CoV-2 infection. Study-level background: Sequenced bulk RNA came from whole blood that was unsorted, and chains were unpaired.

Study conclusions and caveats: CD4 and private specificities were missed by VDJdb matching, which favored anti-spike CD8 responses.

The TCR library protocol attached unique molecular identifiers to the individual cDNA molecules. TCRdb independently ran MiXCR on the 5' RACE reads; one entry per CDR3 protein. The table has about 79,000 distinct CDR3 sequences, approximately 10% seen once. The V gene lost 3 bases and the J gene lost 3 bases, with 12 bases spanning the gap. In germline, CDR1 is SGHAT, CDR2 FQDESV (reference sequence). The CDR3 spans 14 residues. J is TRBJ2-7 and V is TRBV11-1; D might be TRBD1 (5 bases). This receptor was taken from an adult who was a healthcare worker with PCR-confirmed SARS-CoV-2 infection or an uninfected control (not recorded which). Sequenced: whole blood. CDR3 residues: CASSFGQGSYEQYF. The CDR3 DNA reads TGTGCCAGCAGCTTCGGGCAGGGAAGCTACGAGCAGTACTTC.